These 21 T cell receptor beta chains originate from one sample sequenced in a study of T cell changes during pregnancy in multiple sclerosis. Generated by immunoSEQ multiplex PCR, the TCRdb table keeps only in-frame clones and is missing some. The data show some 130,000 clones, roughly 97% seen once. Sequencing was performed on peripheral blood, taken after pregnancy. The source of these receptors is a female donor with multiple sclerosis, enrolled in a pregnancy study.

V is TRBV28 and J is TRBJ1-2, with 7 bases that match TRBD1. This CDR3 comprises 14 residues. Germline CDR1 is MDHEN and CDR2 is SYDVKM. The junction had 2 bases not matched to a gene; V was cut back by 3 bases and J by 1 base. CDR3 region: CASSFSGGNYGYTF. The CDR3 DNA is TGTGCCAGCAGTTTCTCAGGGGGTAACTATGGCTACACCTTC.

CDR3 DNA: TGTGCCAGCAGCTTGGTGGGCGGCGGGGAGCAGTACTTC. Amino acids: CASSLVGGGEQYF. The chain joins TRBV5-4 to TRBJ2-7; tentatively, D is TRBD2 (5 bases). CDR3 length equals 13 residues. Germline CDR1 reads SGHNT; CDR2 reads YYREEE (reference sequence). V dropped 0 bases and J dropped 7 bases, with 11 bases sitting between them. Combining the CDR3 with reference TRBV5-4 and TRBJ2-7 gives the whole variable domain ETGVTQSPTHLIKTRGQQVTLRCSSQSGHNTVSWYQQALGQGPQFIFQYYREEENGRGNFPPRFSGLQFPNYSSELNVNALELDDSALYLCASSLVGGGEQYFGPGTRLTVT.

In regard to this clone: The sample holds other DNA sequences that translate to the same CDR3. This rearrangement joins TRBV19 to TRBJ2-7; 10 bases agree with TRBD2. The ends lost 8 bases at V and 3 bases at J; junction bases unmatched: 1. Per the germline V gene, CDR1 is LNHDA and CDR2 is SQIVND (reference sequence). This CDR3 spans 12 amino acids. CDR3 sequence: CASSSGSYEQYF. The CDR3 bases are TGTGCCAGTTCTAGCGGGAGCTACGAGCAGTACTTC.

The CDR3 here is CASSRRGGNQPQHF. CDR3 nucleotide sequence: TGTGCCAGCAGCCGACGCGGCGGCAATCAGCCCCAGCATTTT. This rearrangement joins TRBV21-1 to TRBJ1-5. TRBV21-1 is recorded as a pseudogene. This CDR3 is built from 14 residues.

The J gene is TRBJ2-1, the V gene TRBV7-9; 7 nucleotides line up with TRBD2. After removal of 5 bases from V and 5 bases from J, the junction contained 9 bases not matched to a gene. The CDR3 runs 15 residues. CDR1 and CDR2 (germline): SEHNR, FQNEAQ (reference sequence). CDR3 amino acids: CASSARLASDNEQFF. The CDR3 DNA reads as TGTGCCAGCAGCGCCAGACTAGCTTCGGACAATGAGCAGTTCTTC. Variable domain in full (rest from reference TRBV7-9 and TRBJ2-1): DTGVSQNPRHKITKRGQNVTFRCDPISEHNRLYWYRQTLGQGPEFLTYFQNEAQLEKSRLLSDRFSAERPKGSFSTLEIQRTEQGDSAMYLCASSARLASDNEQFFGPGTRLTVL.

The J gene is TRBJ1-4, the V gene TRBV9; 9 nucleotides line up with TRBD1. CDR1 SGDLS and CDR2 YYNGEE come from the germline V gene. The CDR3 is 17 residues long. Losses at the gene ends were 1 base for V and 5 bases for J; bases not matched to a gene: 9. CDR3 protein: CASSVHGYGTGNEKLFF. DNA of the CDR3: TGTGCCAGCAGCGTACACGGATATGGGACAGGGAATGAAAAACTGTTTTTT.

This clone came up once. The CDR3 sequence: CASSIASGSLGEQFF. CDR3 in DNA: TGTGCCAGTAGTATAGCTAGCGGGAGTTTGGGTGAGCAGTTCTTC. This rearrangement joins TRBV19 to TRBJ2-1; 10 nucleotides line up with TRBD2. The CDR3 runs to 15 residues. Unmatched junction bases numbered 6, after V lost 1 base and J lost 9 bases. The germline gives CDR1 LNHDA, CDR2 SQIVND (reference sequence). Full variable domain (rest looked up from reference TRBV19 and TRBJ2-1): DGGITQSPKYLFRKEGQNVTLSCEQNLNHDAMYWYRQDPGQGLRLIYYSQIVNDFQKGDIAEGYSVSREKKESFPLTVTSAQKNPTAFYLCASSIASGSLGEQFFGPGTRLTVL.

This clone has just a few counts. The chain carries TRBV6-6 and TRBJ1-2; 11 bases line up with TRBD1. V lost 10 bases and J lost 3; bases outside the gene matches: 7. Germline assignment: CDR1 MNHNY and CDR2 SVGAGI (reference sequence). This CDR3 is 14 amino acids long. CDR3 region: CATRTGGSDYGYTF. The CDR3 nucleotides read TGTGCCACACGGACAGGGGGCTCTGACTATGGCTACACCTTC.

The chain employs TRBV27 and TRBJ2-2; the D gene is possibly TRBD2 (6 bases). The V gene lost 10 bases and the J gene lost 0 bases, with 15 bases spanning the gap. CDR1 is MNHEY and CDR2 is SMNVEV in the germline V gene (reference sequence). This CDR3 is built from 15 residues. CDR3: CATSAGTSNTGELFF. CDR3 DNA: TGTGCCACCAGCGCCGGGACTTCGAACACCGGGGAGCTGTTTTTT.

This clone was observed once. This sequence joins TRBV6-6 and TRBJ2-7; D gene ambiguous. Germline-derived CDR1 and CDR2 are MNHNY and SVGAGI (reference sequence). The CDR3 length is 12 residues. Trimming removed 4 bases at V and 4 bases at J, with 8 bases between. CDR3 sequence: CASSSPGYEQYF. The CDR3 DNA reads TGTGCCAGCAGTTCCCCAGGTTACGAGCAGTACTTC.

The chain combines TRBV9 with TRBJ2-3, with 9 nucleotides matching TRBD1. V shed 6 bases, J shed 0 bases, and the junction held 5 bases outside the gene matches. The germline V gene encodes CDR1 SGDLS and CDR2 YYNGEE. This CDR3 has 15 residues. CDR3 bases: TGTGCCAGCACCAAACAGGGGGCTAGCACAGATACGCAGTATTTT. This sequence encodes CASTKQGASTDTQYF.

This chain links TRBV6-5 with TRBJ2-2; D not resolved. Looked up from germline, CDR1 is MNHEY and CDR2 is SVGAGI. Trimming left V 5 bases short and J 1 base short, with 2 bases between. This CDR3 is built from 12 residues. CDR3 in DNA: TGTGCCAGCAGTCAGAACACCGGGGAGCTGTTTTTT. Its protein product is CASSQNTGELFF.

The chain uses TRBV10-3 and TRBJ2-3; 11 positions agree with TRBD1. The CDR3 spans 17 residues. V dropped 2 bases and J dropped 5; count of bases not matched to a gene: 9. Germline V gene lookup returns CDR1 ENHRY and CDR2 SYGVKD. CDR3 coding DNA: TGTGCCATCAGTGAGGGCCGGGACAGGGGGTCAGGAGATACGCAGTATTTT. Protein sequence: CAISEGRDRGSGDTQYF.

This chain links TRBV30 with TRBJ2-6; D ambiguous. CDR3 length: 16 residues. CDR1 GTSNPN and CDR2 SVGIG come from the germline V gene (reference sequence). Trimming stripped 1 base from V and 0 bases from J, with 10 bases between. CDR3 region: CAWSEAGLSGANVLTF. The CDR3 nucleotides are TGTGCCTGGAGTGAGGCAGGCCTCTCTGGGGCCAACGTCCTGACTTTC.

The V call is TRBV19, the J call TRBJ2-1; TRBD2 aligns across 10 bases. V dropped 8 bases and J dropped 7; count of bases not matched to a gene: 5. Germline lookup yields CDR1 LNHDA and CDR2 SQIVND (reference sequence). This CDR3 region has 13 residues. CDR3 region: CASSLAGNNEQFF. Written as DNA, the CDR3 is TGTGCCAGTTCACTAGCGGGAAATAATGAGCAGTTCTTC.

The V and J genes are TRBV27 and TRBJ1-5; maybe TRBD1 (6 bases). V lost 5 bases and J lost 5, with 22 bases in between. CDR3 length: 17 residues. Germline assignment: CDR1 MNHEY and CDR2 SMNVEV (reference sequence). The DNA for the CDR3 is TGTGCCAGCAGTCGCTTCTCTACCAGGGGATCGGATCAGCCCCAGCATTTT. This codes for CASSRFSTRGSDQPQHF.

CDR3 coding DNA: TGTGCCAGCAGATCTCTAGCGGGAGGGCCACGCACAGATACGCAGTATTTT. This codes for CASRSLAGGPRTDTQYF. The chain has TRBV4-2 and TRBJ2-3; 12 bases map to TRBD2. Germline V gene data show CDR1 as LGHNA and CDR2 as YNFKEQ. CDR3 length equals 17 residues. With 6 bases clipped from V and 1 base from J, the junction kept 8 bases outside the gene matches.

This chain connects TRBV7-9 to TRBJ2-1; the D is unclear. The CDR3 length is 17 residues. Germline CDR1 and CDR2: SEHNR and FQNEAQ (reference sequence). V gave up 3 bases and J gave up 7 bases, with 22 bases separating them. DNA for the CDR3: TGTGCCAGCAGCTTTCCTGGAACACGTAATACGCGGAATGAGCAGTTCTTC. Its translation: CASSFPGTRNTRNEQFF.

This clone was seen only once. The chain employs TRBV29-1 and TRBJ2-2, with a weak D call TRBD1 (5 bases). This CDR3 comprises 13 residues. Trimming cost V 8 bases and J 0 bases, with 10 bases left between them. CDR1 is SQVTM and CDR2 is ANQGSEA in the germline V gene. The CDR3 is CSIRQTNTGELFF. CDR3 nucleotide sequence: TGCAGCATTCGACAGACGAACACCGGGGAGCTGTTTTTT.

This clone was recorded only once. The gene calls are TRBV6-5 and TRBJ1-4, with 8 bases matching TRBD1. Germline CDR1 MNHEY, CDR2 SVGAGI. Trimming at V came to 6 bases and at J to 7 bases, leaving 7 bases not matched to a gene. The CDR3 is 14 amino acids. The CDR3 reads CASSPGGAGEKLFF. In nucleotides, the CDR3 is TGTGCCAGCAGCCCAGGGGGCGCCGGTGAAAAACTGTTTTTT.

As concerns this clone: Other DNA sequences in the same sample also yield this CDR3. The chain joins TRBV5-1 to TRBJ1-1; 7 bases match TRBD1. The trim removed 0 bases at V and 6 bases at J, leaving 2 bases unmatched. From germline, CDR1 is SGHRS and CDR2 YFSETQ. This CDR3 is built from 13 residues. Here the CDR3 reads CASSLGQGSEAFF. CDR3 bases: TGCGCCAGCAGCTTGGGACAGGGATCTGAAGCTTTCTTT.